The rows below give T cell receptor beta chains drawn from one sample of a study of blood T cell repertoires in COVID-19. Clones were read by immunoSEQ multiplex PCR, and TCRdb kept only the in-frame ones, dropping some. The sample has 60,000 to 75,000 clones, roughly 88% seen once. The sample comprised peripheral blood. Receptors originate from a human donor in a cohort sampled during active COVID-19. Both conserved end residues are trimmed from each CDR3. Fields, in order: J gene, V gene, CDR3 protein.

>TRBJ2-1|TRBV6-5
ASREPSYNEQF
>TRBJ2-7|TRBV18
ASSPKTGEYEQY
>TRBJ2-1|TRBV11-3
ASRAYNEQF
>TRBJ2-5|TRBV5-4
ASSLARTSGLVRETQY
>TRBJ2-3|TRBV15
ALGTSDSTDTQY
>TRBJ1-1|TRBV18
ASSPGITEAF
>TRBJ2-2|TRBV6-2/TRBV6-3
ASSYSRDYHTGELF
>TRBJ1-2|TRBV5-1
ASSFEGAIGGYT
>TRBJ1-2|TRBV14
ASSHNAGAAGYT
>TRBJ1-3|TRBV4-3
ASSQQKQSNTIY
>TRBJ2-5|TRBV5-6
ASTDAGLGTQY
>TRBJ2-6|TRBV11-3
ASSLKTDRQAGANVLT
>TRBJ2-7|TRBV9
ASSVEDSTHYEQY
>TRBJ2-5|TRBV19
ASRVRDSETQY
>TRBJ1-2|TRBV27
ASSSQGAHGYT
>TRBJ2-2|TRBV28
ASSKRTSGRNTGELF
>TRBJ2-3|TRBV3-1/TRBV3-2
ASSLQAGGWDTQY
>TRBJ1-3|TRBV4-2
ASSQEEGRISGNTIY
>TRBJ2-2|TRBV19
ASSGTAGGELF
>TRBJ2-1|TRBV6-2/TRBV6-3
ASSIRTGEQF
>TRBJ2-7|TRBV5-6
ASSWTGSYEQY
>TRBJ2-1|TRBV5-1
ASSTGLAVVDEQF
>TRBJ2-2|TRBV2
ASSEAPRRPGGELF
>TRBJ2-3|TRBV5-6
ASSTTSGIL
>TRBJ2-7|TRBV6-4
ASSAVAGGPDEQY
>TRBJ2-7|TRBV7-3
ASSPGGDEQY
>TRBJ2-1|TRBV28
ASSFRDRPSEQF
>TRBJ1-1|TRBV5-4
ASSSGVPINTEAF
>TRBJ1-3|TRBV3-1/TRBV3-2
ASSQPFGTIY
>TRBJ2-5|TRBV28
ASSLQTDRSETQY
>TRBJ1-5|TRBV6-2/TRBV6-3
ASSYSTGSNQPQH
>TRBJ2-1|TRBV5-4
ASSPAPSGRAPSYNEQF
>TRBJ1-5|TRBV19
ASRGRSAQH
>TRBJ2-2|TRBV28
ASGLKLGLF
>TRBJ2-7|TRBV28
ASSLHGGPSYEQY
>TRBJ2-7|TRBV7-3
ASSLTSGSEQY
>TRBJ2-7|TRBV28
ASSSGGLAGAAYEQY
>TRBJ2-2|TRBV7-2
ASSLALLAGAPGELF
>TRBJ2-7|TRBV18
ASLQPRQGARRASGAYEQY
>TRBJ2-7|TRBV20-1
SASPSGKSYEQY
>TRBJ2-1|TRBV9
ASSVGPTGSYNEQF
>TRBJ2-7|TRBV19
ASSLQTGLPSEQY
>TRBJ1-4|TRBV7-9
ASSLEKLATNEKLF
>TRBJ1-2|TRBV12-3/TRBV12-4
ASSLGSVGYT
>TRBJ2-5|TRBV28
ASSLTGYRDREETQY
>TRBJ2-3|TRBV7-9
ASSPGAGGPTDTQY
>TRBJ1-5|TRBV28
ASSVTGWDQPQH
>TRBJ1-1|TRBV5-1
ASSLGHAMNTEAF
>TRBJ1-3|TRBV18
ASSPRQGGGNTIY
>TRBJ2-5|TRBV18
ASSPLGQGLGETQY
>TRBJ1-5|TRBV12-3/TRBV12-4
ASTDSNQPQH
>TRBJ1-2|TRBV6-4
ASSDSSGGIYGYT
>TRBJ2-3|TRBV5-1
ASSLLTSGSSADTQY
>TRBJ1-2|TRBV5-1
ASSLTGQVGNGYT
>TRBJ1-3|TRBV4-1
ASSYFGTGSSGNTIY